This T cell receptor beta chain was recovered during a study of PD-1 blockade in classical Hodgkin lymphoma. Across the whole study: Patients got intravenous nivolumab 3 mg/kg every 2 weeks. The study, taken as a whole, reports: The study found that TCR diversity rose significantly by C4D1 in CD4+ but not CD8+ cells.

Germline CDR1 reads SQVTM; CDR2 reads ANQGSEA. The CDR3 length is 13 residues. Some clones are missing from TCRdb's copy, which holds only in-frame ones; the method was immunoSEQ multiplex PCR. The profile shows roughly 64,000 clones, about 90% of them singletons. There are a few counts of this clone. Its antigen is not identified. A read error may account for a junction end that differs from germline. Specified time point: cycle 4 day 1 (C4D1), after five to seven weeks of nivolumab. All patients experienced relapse after autologous stem cell transplantation, and brentuximab vedotin exposure was variable. Complete response, partial response or progressive disease constituted the best responses recorded.

The chain recombines TRBV29-1 with TRBJ1-1; D is uncertain. The clonotype comes from a human donor with classical Hodgkin lymphoma. Sequenced material: peripheral blood mononuclear cells (PBMCs), taken before the fourth cycle of nivolumab. CDR3 coding DNA: TGCATCGTTACGAGGCCGCTGAACACTGAAGCTTTCTTT. Its translation is CIVTRPLNTEAFF.